The clone carrying this T cell receptor (beta chain) has a single count. Participants were aged about 18 to 100 years from about 25 US areas. Clinical history reported by participants formed the basis on which cohorts were assigned. The data stem from a study of blood T cell repertoires in COVID-19. The CDR3 sequence is 14 residues long. J gave up 5 bases and V 5 bases, and 6 bases lay outside the gene matches. Germline CDR1 reads MNHEY; CDR2 reads SVGEGT. TCRdb's copy holds only in-frame clones and misses some; the assay was immunoSEQ multiplex PCR. The sample includes 300,000 to 400,000 clones, over 75% of them seen just once.

V and J are TRBV6-2 or TRBV6-3 and TRBJ1-2, with 9 bases identical to TRBD1. The receptor comes from a woman aged 30 to 39 with acute COVID-19. The material sequenced was PBMCs or T cells enriched from blood (not recorded which). The CDR3 protein is CASSAGTGRYGYTF. CDR3 sequence (DNA): TGTGCCAGCAGTGCCGGGACAGGGAGGTATGGCTACACCTTC.